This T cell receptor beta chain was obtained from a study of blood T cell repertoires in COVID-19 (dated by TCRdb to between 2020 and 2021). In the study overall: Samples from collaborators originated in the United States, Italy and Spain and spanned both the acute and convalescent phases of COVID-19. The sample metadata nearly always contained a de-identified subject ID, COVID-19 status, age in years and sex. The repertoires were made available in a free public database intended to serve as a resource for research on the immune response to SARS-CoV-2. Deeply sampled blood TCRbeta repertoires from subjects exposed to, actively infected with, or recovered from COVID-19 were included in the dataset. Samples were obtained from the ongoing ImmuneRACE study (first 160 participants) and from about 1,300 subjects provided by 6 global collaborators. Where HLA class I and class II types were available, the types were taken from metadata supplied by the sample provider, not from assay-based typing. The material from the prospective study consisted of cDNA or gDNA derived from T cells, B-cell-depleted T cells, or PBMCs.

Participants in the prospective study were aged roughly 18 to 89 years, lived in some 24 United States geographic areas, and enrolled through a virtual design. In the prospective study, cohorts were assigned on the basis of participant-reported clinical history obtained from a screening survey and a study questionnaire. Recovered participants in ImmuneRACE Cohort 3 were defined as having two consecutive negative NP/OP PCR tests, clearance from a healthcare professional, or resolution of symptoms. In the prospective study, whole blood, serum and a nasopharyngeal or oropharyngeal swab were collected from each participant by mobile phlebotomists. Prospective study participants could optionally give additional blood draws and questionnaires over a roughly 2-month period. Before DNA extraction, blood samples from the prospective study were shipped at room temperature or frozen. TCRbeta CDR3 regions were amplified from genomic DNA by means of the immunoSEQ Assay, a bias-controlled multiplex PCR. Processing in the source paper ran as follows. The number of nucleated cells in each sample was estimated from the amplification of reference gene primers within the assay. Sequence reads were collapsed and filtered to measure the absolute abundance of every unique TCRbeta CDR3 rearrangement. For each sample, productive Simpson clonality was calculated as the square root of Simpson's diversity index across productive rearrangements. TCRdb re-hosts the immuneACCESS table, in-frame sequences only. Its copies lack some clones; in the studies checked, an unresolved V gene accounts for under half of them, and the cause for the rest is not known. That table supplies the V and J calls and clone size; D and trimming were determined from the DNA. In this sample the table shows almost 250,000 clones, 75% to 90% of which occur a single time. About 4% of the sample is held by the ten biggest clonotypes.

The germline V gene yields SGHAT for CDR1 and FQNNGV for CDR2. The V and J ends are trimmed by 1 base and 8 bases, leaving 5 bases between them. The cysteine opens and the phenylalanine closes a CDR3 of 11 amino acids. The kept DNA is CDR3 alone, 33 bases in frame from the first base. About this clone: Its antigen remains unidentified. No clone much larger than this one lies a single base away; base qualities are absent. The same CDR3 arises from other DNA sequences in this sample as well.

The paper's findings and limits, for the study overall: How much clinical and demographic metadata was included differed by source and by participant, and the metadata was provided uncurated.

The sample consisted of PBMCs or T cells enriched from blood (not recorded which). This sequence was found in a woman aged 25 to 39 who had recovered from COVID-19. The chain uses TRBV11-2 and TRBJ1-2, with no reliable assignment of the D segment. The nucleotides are TGTGCCAGCAGCTTAGGCGGCGGCTACACCTTC. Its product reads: CASSLGGGYTF.